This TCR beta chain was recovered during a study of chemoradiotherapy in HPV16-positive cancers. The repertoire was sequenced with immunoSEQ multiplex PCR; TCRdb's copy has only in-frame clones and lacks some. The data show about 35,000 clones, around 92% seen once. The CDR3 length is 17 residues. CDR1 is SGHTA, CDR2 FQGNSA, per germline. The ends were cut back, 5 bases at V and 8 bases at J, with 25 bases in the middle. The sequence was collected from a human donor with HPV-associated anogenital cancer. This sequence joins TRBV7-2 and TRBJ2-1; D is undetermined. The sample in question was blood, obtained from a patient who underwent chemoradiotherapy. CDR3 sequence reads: CASSARPLELWSDEQFF. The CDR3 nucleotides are TGTGCCAGCAGCGCCCGGCCCCTAGAATTGTGGTCCGATGAGCAGTTCTTC.